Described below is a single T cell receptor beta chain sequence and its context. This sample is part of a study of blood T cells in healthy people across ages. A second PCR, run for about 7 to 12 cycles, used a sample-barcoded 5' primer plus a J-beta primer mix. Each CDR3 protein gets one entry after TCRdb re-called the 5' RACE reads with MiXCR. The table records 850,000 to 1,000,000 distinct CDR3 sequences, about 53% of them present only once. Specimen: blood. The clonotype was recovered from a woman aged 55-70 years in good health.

CDR3 DNA sequence: TGTGCCAGCAGTCGAGGAGGGGACAGGTCCGATGAGCAGTTCTTC. This gives the protein CASSRGGDRSDEQFF. This chain joins TRBV5-5 and TRBJ2-1; 8 nucleotides align to TRBD1. The CDR3 is 15 residues long. The germline gives CDR1 SGHKS, CDR2 YYEKEE (reference sequence). Trimming removed 5 bases from V and 8 bases from J; junction bases left unmatched: 12. Together with reference TRBV5-5 and TRBJ2-1, the CDR3 gives the full variable domain: DAGVTQSPTHLIKTRGQQVTLRCSPISGHKSVSWYQQVLGQGPQFIFQYYEKEERGRGNFPDRFSARQFPNYSSELNVNALLLGDSALYLCASSRGGDRSDEQFFGPGTRLTVL.